This T cell receptor (beta chain) was sequenced during a study of patients and donors after allogeneic stem cell transplantation. TCRdb redid the calling of the RT-PCR reads with MiXCR, one entry per CDR3 protein. This table has about 960,000 distinct CDR3 sequences, approximately 18% appearing once. The CDR3 runs to 12 residues. V lost 2 bases, J lost 9 bases, and 9 bases lay in between. Germline V gene data show CDR1 as SGHRS and CDR2 as YFSETQ. The chain couples TRBV5-1 to TRBJ2-1; no firm D call. Sequencing was performed on blood, either unsorted or a sorted T cell fraction (not recorded which). This sequence originates from a human donor who was either an allogeneic HSCT recipient or a stem cell or donor lymphocyte infusion donor (not recorded which). It is not recorded whose cells these are; they may come from a transplant donor. CDR3 sequence: CASSFERFEQFF. For the CDR3, the DNA is TGCGCCAGCAGCTTCGAAAGGTTTGAGCAGTTCTTC.